A single sample gave rise to the 3 T cell receptor beta chains below, sequenced in a study of OX40 agonist ivuxolimab in advanced cancers. TCRdb's table, derived via immunoSEQ multiplex PCR, lists solely in-frame clones and lacks some. The top ten hold 25% to 30% of the sample, which has about 19,000 clones, about three quarters seen once. The sample in question was CD4+ or CD8+ T cells sorted from blood, obtained in a trial of the OX40 agonist ivuxolimab. These receptor sequences come from an adult with an advanced solid tumor such as melanoma, head and neck, liver or kidney cancer.

The J gene is TRBJ1-2, the V gene TRBV5-1; D ambiguous. Trimming pared 0 bases from V and 8 bases from J, leaving 11 bases between. This CDR3 contains 13 residues. Per germline, CDR1 SGHRS and CDR2 YFSETQ. Written as DNA, the CDR3 is TGCGCCAGCAGCTTGGAAGACGGGAACGGCTACACCTTC. It specifies CASSLEDGNGYTF.

By its share, this clone is medium-sized. The rearrangement uses TRBV5-4 and TRBJ1-2; the D gene is possibly TRBD1 (6 bases). Trimming pared 7 bases from V and 9 bases from J, leaving 25 bases between. Germline loops: CDR1 SGHNT, CDR2 YYREEE (reference sequence). The CDR3 consists of 15 residues. The CDR3 reads CASGAGGQGLWSYTF. CDR3 bases: TGTGCCAGCGGAGCTGGGGGGCAGGGCCTATGGAGCTACACCTTC.

This chain uses TRBV2 with TRBJ1-2; possible D gene TRBD1, 6 bases. Trimming left V 6 bases short and J 8 bases short, with 22 bases between. The CDR3 extends over 15 amino acids. Per germline, CDR1 SNHLY and CDR2 FYNNEI. Written as DNA, the CDR3 is TGTGCCAGCAGCGATTCCGGGTCCGCGGGGGGCGGCTACACCTTC. Its protein product is CASSDSGSAGGGYTF.